One and the same sample provided the 5 T cell receptor beta chains below, sequenced in a study of cytomegalovirus exposure and HLA in healthy donors (dated by TCRdb to 2017 to 2019). Libraries came from the immunoSEQ multiplex PCR assay. TCRdb mirrors the immuneACCESS table, restricted to in-frame sequences. Some clones are absent from its copies; in checked studies, under half trace to an unresolved V gene, and the reason for the others is unknown. This sample is represented by 59,000 or so clones; 89% of them were singletons. The ten largest account for roughly 15% of the sample. The sample consisted of PBMCs. The source is a woman aged 18-29 years in good health and CMV-seronegative.

The chain uses TRBV2 and TRBJ1-2; TRBD1 aligns across 7 bases. The CDR3 length is 12 residues. Germline trimming cut 7 bases from V and 2 bases from J; bases unmatched to any gene: 1. The germline CDR1 and CDR2 sequences are SNHLY and FYNNEI. This CDR3 reads CASNRGNYGYTF. In DNA, the CDR3 is TGTGCCAGCAACAGGGGCAACTATGGCTACACCTTC.

This rearrangement joins TRBV7-9 to TRBJ2-6; D is perhaps TRBD1 (6 bases). CDR3 length: 16 amino acids. Germline V lookup: CDR1 SEHNR, CDR2 FQNEAQ (reference sequence). V was clipped by 5 bases and J by 0 bases, with 11 bases between them. The CDR3 protein is CASSRGQSSGANVLTF. Written as DNA, the CDR3 is TGTGCCAGCAGCCGAGGACAGTCCTCTGGGGCCAACGTCCTGACTTTC.

This sequence joins TRBV6-5 and TRBJ1-2; 9 nucleotides agree with TRBD1. CDR3 length: 12 residues. V lost 6 bases and J lost 7; bases outside the gene matches: 3. Germline CDR1 reads MNHEY; CDR2 reads SVGAGI. CDR3 nucleotide sequence: TGTGCCAGCAGCCGGGACAGGGTTGGCTACACCTTC. Encoded protein: CASSRDRVGYTF.

The chain combines TRBV28 with TRBJ1-2; TRBD1 matches at 8 bases. Germline CDR1 and CDR2: MDHEN and SYDVKM. The CDR3 runs 14 residues. V lost 6 bases and J lost 3; bases outside the gene matches: 6. The CDR3 coding sequence is TGTGCCAGCAGAAGGACAGGGTCGGACTATGGCTACACCTTC. This encodes CASRRTGSDYGYTF.

The rearrangement links TRBV6-6 to TRBJ2-5, with 7 bases aligning to TRBD1. The CDR3 is 14 amino acids. V lost 6 bases, J lost 5 bases, and 9 bases stayed unmatched. CDR1 and CDR2 from the germline V gene are MNHNY and SVGAGI (reference sequence). CDR3 in DNA: TGTGCCAGCAGCTCAGACAGGGCGGTTGAGACCCAGTACTTC. It yields the protein CASSSDRAVETQYF.